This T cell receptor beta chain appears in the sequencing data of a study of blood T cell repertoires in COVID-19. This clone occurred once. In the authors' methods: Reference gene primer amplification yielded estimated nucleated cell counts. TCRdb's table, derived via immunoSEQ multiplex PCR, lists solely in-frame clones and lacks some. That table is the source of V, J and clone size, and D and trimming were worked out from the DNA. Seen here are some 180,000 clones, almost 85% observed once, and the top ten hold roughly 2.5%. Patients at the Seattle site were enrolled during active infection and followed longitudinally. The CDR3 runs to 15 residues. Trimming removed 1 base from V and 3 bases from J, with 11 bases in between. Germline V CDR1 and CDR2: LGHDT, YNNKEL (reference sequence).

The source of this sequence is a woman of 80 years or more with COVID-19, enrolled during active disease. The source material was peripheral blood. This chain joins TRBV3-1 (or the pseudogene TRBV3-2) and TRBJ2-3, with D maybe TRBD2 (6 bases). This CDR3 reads CASSQAAGRTDTQYF. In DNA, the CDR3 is TGTGCCAGCAGCCAAGCGGCGGGGAGGACAGATACGCAGTATTTT.